This T cell receptor beta chain was identified during a study of T cells in Graves' hyperthyroidism and ophthalmopathy. The overall study: Specimen type is peripheral blood, collected at initial diagnosis prior to any treatment.

Graves' hyperthyroidism qualified as stable when ophthalmopathy did not progress within 18 months. Clinical symptoms, serum thyroxine and TRAb, thyroid ultrasound and orbital computed tomography together formed the diagnostic basis. Study results and limitations: Clonotypes that were expanded in thyroid above 0.001 mostly appeared in blood too.

Amplified regions were TCR beta CDR3 sequences from RNA transcripts. HTBI primers drove first-round RT-PCR of the TCR CDR3. TCRdb re-derived calls from the multiplex PCR reads in MiXCR, one entry per CDR3 protein. The sample shows roughly 740,000 distinct CDR3 sequences, about 16% of them seen only once. This clonotype has a single count. Its antigen is not identified. This CDR3 has 16 amino acids. Per germline, CDR1 SEHNR and CDR2 FQNEAQ (reference sequence). The V gene end was trimmed by 3 bases and the J gene end by 3 bases; junction bases not matched to a gene: 10. Material for sequencing was blood. The rearrangement joins TRBV7-9 to TRBJ1-1; 7 positions match TRBD1. This receptor was taken from a man between 18 and 35 years old with Graves' hyperthyroidism. The CDR3 coding sequence is TGTGCCAGCAGCTTCGATGACAGGGTTGGGGACACTGAAGCTTTCTTT. This translates into CASSFDDRVGDTEAFF.